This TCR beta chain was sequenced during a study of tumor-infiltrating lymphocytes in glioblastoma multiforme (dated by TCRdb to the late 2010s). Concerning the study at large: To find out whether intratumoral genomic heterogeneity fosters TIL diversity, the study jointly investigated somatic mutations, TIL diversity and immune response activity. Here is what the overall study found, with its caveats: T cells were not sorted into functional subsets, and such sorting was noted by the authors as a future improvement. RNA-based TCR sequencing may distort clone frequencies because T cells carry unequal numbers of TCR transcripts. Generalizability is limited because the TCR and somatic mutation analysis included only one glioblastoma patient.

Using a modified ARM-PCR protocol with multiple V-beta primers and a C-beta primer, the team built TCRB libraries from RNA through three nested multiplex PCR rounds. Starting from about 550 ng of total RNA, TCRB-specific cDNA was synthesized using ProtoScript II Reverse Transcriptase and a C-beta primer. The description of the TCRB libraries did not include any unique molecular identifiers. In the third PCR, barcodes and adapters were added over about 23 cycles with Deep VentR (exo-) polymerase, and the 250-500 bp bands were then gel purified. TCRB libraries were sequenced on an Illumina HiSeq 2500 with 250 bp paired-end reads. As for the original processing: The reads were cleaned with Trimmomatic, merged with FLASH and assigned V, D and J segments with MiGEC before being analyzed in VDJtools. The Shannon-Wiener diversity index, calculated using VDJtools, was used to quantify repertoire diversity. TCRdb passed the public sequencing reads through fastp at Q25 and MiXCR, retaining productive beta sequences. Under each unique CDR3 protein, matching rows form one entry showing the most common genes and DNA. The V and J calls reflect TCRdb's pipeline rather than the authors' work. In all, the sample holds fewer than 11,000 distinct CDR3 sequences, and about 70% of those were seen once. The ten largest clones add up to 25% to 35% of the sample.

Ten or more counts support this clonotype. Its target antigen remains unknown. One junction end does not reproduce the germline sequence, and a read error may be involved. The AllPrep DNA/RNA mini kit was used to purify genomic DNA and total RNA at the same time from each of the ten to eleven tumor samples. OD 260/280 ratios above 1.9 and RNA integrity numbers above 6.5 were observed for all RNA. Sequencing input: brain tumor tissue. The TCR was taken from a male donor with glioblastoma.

The encoded CDR3 is CASSGGPGRQETRYF. The bases are TGTGCCAGCAGCGGGGGACCCGGACGCCAAGAGACCCGGTACTTC. The chain is encoded by TRBV5-8 joined to TRBJ2-5; the D gene could be TRBD1 or TRBD2, each one agreeing over 5 bases. As encoded in the germline V gene, CDR1 is SGHTS while CDR2 is YDEGEE. The CDR3 goes from the cysteine to the phenylalanine over 15 residues. The read is trimmed to its CDR3 DNA, 45 bases read in frame from base 1. Joined to the reference TRBV5-8 and TRBJ2-5 proteins, this CDR3 gives the full variable domain: EAGVTQSPTHLIKTRGQQATLRCSPISGHTSVYWYQQALGLGLQFLLWYDEGEERNRGNFPPRFSGRQFPNYSSELNVNALELEDSALYLCASSGGPGRQETRYFGPGTRLLVL.